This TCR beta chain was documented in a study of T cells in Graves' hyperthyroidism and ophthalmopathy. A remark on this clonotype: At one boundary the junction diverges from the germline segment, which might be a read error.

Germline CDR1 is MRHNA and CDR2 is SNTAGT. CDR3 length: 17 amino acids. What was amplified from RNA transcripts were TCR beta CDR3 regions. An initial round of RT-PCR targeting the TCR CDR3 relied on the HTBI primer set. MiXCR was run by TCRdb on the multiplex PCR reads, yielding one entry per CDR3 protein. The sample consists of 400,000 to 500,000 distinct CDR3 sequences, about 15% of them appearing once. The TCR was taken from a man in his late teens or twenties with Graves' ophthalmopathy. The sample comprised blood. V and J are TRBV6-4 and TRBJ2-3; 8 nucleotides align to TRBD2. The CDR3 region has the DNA TGTGCCAGCAGTTACTCGGGGGGGGGTGCTGTTGCAGATACGCAGTATTTT. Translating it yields CASSYSGGGAVADTQYF.